This T cell receptor (beta chain) was captured in a study of cytomegalovirus exposure and HLA in healthy donors. The PCR employed 60 Vbeta primers together with 13 Jbeta primers. Under the authors' procedure: Later reanalysis found approximately 80 million unique TCR beta chains, 10 million to 14 million of them shared. Assay: immunoSEQ multiplex PCR; the TCRdb copy retains only in-frame clones and omits some. Clone size and the V and J calls come from that table; the DNA yielded D and trimming. The data show about 63,000 clones, around four fifths seen once. Comments on this clone: Its antigen is not identified.

The CDR3 sequence is 15 residues long. Per the germline V gene, CDR1 is SGHNT and CDR2 is YYREEE (reference sequence). Unmatched junction bases numbered 1, after V lost 0 bases and J lost 4 bases. Study findings and constraints: In an earlier analysis, productive rearrangement rates for most beta V segments clustered near 87% or 30%. Among TCR beta chains, those listed as cytomegalovirus-associated numbered some 170.

This chain joins TRBV5-4 and TRBJ2-1; 10 bases line up with TRBD2. The sample consisted of PBMCs. The receptor was isolated from a woman in her thirties in good health and CMV-seronegative. The CDR3 sequence: CASSLVAGGYNEQFF. The CDR3 nucleotides are TGTGCCAGCAGCTTGGTAGCGGGGGGATACAATGAGCAGTTCTTC.